The next 25 T cell receptor beta chains were all read from a single sample in a study of T cell responses to AZD1222 COVID-19 vaccine. TCRdb's copy holds only in-frame clones and misses some; the assay was immunoSEQ multiplex PCR. The data hold 90,000 to 120,000 clones, with over 90% observed a single time. The input for sequencing was peripheral blood, taken on day 0 of AZD1222 vaccination. These receptors originate from an adult in good health.

The V gene is TRBV4-1, the J gene TRBJ1-1; D might be TRBD1 (5 bases). The V and J ends lost 4 bases and 2 bases respectively, with 14 bases between them. The CDR3 spans 15 residues. Germline V gene sequence: CDR1 MGHRA, CDR2 YSYEKL. The CDR3 DNA sequence: TGCGCCAGCAGCCGGGGCCCGAAAACTAACACTGAAGCTTTCTTT. This sequence encodes CASSRGPKTNTEAFF.

The CDR3 DNA reads as TGTGCCAGCAGCTTAGGACGTTTTTACGAGCAGTACTTC. Translating it yields CASSLGRFYEQYF. This sequence joins TRBV7-2 and TRBJ2-7; no clear D gene. CDR3 length: 13 residues. CDR1 and CDR2 from the germline V gene are SGHTA and FQGNSA. V lost 1 base and J 4 bases, leaving 8 bases between the germline ends.

In its sample, this clone was seen once. The chain is built from TRBV6-5 and TRBJ2-7; possible D gene TRBD2, 5 bases. Germline CDR1 is MNHEY and CDR2 is SVGAGI. V shed 4 bases and J shed 1 base, with 11 bases lying between them. This CDR3 has 14 residues. The CDR3 nucleotides read TGTGCCAGCAGTTTACTCACGGGGTCCTACGAGCAGTACTTC. It encodes CASSLLTGSYEQYF.

The V call is TRBV7-8, the J call TRBJ1-5; no firm D call. The CDR3 contains 12 residues. The V end was cut by 5 bases, the J end by 7 bases, with 9 bases between. Germline CDR1 SGHVS, CDR2 FQNEAQ. CDR3 loop: CASSPGGQPQHF. Here the CDR3 DNA reads TGTGCCAGCAGCCCGGGAGGACAGCCCCAGCATTTT.

The rearrangement joins TRBV30 to TRBJ2-5; TRBD2 matches 7 bases. The CDR3 is 13 amino acids. Germline CDR1 is GTSNPN and CDR2 is SVGIG (reference sequence). V lost 5 bases to trimming and J lost 5 bases; unmatched junction nucleotides: 8. CDR3 sequence (DNA): TGTGCCTGGGGGACTACCTCGACCGAGACCCAGTACTTC. Translated: CAWGTTSTETQYF.

This sequence joins TRBV18 and TRBJ2-4, with 8 positions matching TRBD1. Germline loops: CDR1 KGHSH, CDR2 LQKENI. The CDR3 is 15 amino acids. V shed 3 bases, J shed 5 bases, and the junction held 6 bases outside the gene matches. CDR3 nucleotides: TGTGCCAGCTCACCTCGGACAGGGACCCAAAACATTCAGTACTTC. Amino acids: CASSPRTGTQNIQYF.

CDR3 region: CASSVEGAAKNIQYF. Written as DNA, the CDR3 is TGTGCCAGCAGCGTAGAGGGGGCTGCCAAAAACATTCAGTACTTC. V usage is TRBV9 and J usage is TRBJ2-4; 7 nucleotides line up with TRBD1. The CDR3 totals 15 residues. Germline V CDR1 and CDR2: SGDLS, YYNGEE. V shed 0 bases, J shed 1 base, and the junction held 1 base outside the gene matches.

The chain links TRBV12-5 to TRBJ1-1, with 7 positions matching TRBD1. There are 15 residues in the CDR3. The germline gives CDR1 LGHNT, CDR2 FRNRAP. V shed 1 base and J 4 bases; nucleotides not matched to a gene: 6. The CDR3 DNA reads TGTGCTAGTGGTTTGGGCCTGCACAGGGGCACTGAAGCTTTCTTT. Amino acid sequence: CASGLGLHRGTEAFF.

This chain joins TRBV30 and TRBJ1-6; D is perhaps TRBD1 (6 bases). V lost 1 base and J lost 8, with 12 bases in between. CDR3 size: 14 residues. CDR1 is GTSNPN, CDR2 SVGIG, per germline (reference sequence). Here the CDR3 DNA reads TGTGCCTGGAGTGCGAGGGCAGGGGATTCACCCCTCCACTTT. Residues: CAWSARAGDSPLHF. Supplemented by reference TRBV30 and TRBJ1-6, the full variable domain reads SQTIHQWPATLVQPVGSPLSLECTVEGTSNPNLYWYRQAAGRGLQLLFYSVGIGQISSEVPQNLSASRPQDRQFILSSKKLLLSDSGFYLCAWSARAGDSPLHFGNGTRLTVT.

The chain recombines TRBV28 with TRBJ1-5; 7 nucleotides match TRBD1. Germline lookup yields CDR1 MDHEN and CDR2 SYDVKM. V was clipped by 7 bases and J by 7 bases; unmatched bases: 10. The CDR3 totals 14 residues. The CDR3 spells CASTFTGVSQPQHF. CDR3 nucleotide sequence: TGTGCCAGCACCTTCACAGGGGTTAGCCAGCCCCAGCATTTT.

V usage is TRBV5-1 and J usage is TRBJ2-3, with D tentatively TRBD1 (5 bases). The CDR3 is 13 residues long. The germline V gene has CDR1 SGHRS and CDR2 YFSETQ. V was pared by 5 bases and J by 3 bases, with 10 bases between. The CDR3 reads CASSQGPTDTQYF. CDR3 bases: TGCGCCAGCAGTCAGGGTCCAACAGATACGCAGTATTTT.

The chain employs TRBV11-2 and TRBJ2-1; 14 bases match TRBD2. The CDR3 covers 16 residues. Trimming removed 3 bases from V and 8 bases from J; junction bases left unmatched: 6. Germline CDR1 and CDR2: SGHAT and FQNNGV. CDR3 residues: CASSFGTSGSIDEQFF. The CDR3 DNA sequence: TGTGCCAGCAGCTTTGGGACTAGCGGGAGTATCGATGAGCAGTTCTTC.

This clone was picked up a small number of times. The chain joins TRBV3-1 (or the pseudogene TRBV3-2) to TRBJ1-2; a possible D gene is TRBD1 (5 bases). The germline V gene encodes CDR1 LGHDT and CDR2 YNNKEL (reference sequence). Trimming shortened V by 2 bases and J by 9 bases, and 16 bases separated the two germline ends. This CDR3 region has 14 residues. The CDR3 DNA sequence: TGTGCCAGCAGCCAATTAGGGGACCGTGAAAGCTACACCTTC. Protein product: CASSQLGDRESYTF.

The V call is TRBV7-2, the J call TRBJ2-7; possibly TRBD2 for D (6 bases). V shed 5 bases and J shed 0 bases, with 14 bases lying between them. The length of the CDR3 is 15 residues. CDR1 is SGHTA and CDR2 is FQGNSA in the germline V gene. The CDR3 loop is CASSRGASDSYEQYF. The CDR3 DNA is TGTGCCAGCAGCCGTGGGGCTAGCGACTCCTACGAGCAGTACTTC.

The chain couples TRBV6-5 to TRBJ1-4, with 9 bases matching TRBD1. The CDR3 spans 14 residues. Per germline, CDR1 MNHEY and CDR2 SVGAGI. V dropped 5 bases and J dropped 4; count of bases not matched to a gene: 2. CDR3 sequence (DNA): TGTGCCAGCAGTAGGACAGGGGATAATGAAAAACTGTTTTTT. This translates into CASSRTGDNEKLFF.

The chain couples TRBV28 to TRBJ1-2; D possibly corresponds to TRBD1 (5 bases). The germline V gene encodes CDR1 MDHEN and CDR2 SYDVKM. With 3 bases removed from V and 1 base from J, the gap between germline ends came to 12 bases. This CDR3 region has 15 residues. The CDR3 reads CASSFGGGNNYGYTF. The CDR3 DNA follows: TGTGCCAGCAGTTTCGGGGGGGGAAATAACTATGGCTACACCTTC.

The chain employs TRBV6-6 and TRBJ2-1; D may be TRBD2 (5 bases). Germline loops: CDR1 MNHNY, CDR2 SVGAGI (reference sequence). CDR3 size: 14 residues. Trimming removed 6 bases at V and 9 bases at J, with 18 bases between. The CDR3 sequence: CASSLSDGKREQFF. DNA for the CDR3: TGTGCCAGCAGCTTATCCGACGGGAAGCGTGAGCAGTTCTTC.

The rearrangement joins TRBV27 to TRBJ2-3; D gene uncertain. This CDR3 region has 16 residues. The V end was cut by 2 bases, the J end by 4 bases, with 16 bases between. The germline V gene has CDR1 MNHEY and CDR2 SMNVEV (reference sequence). CDR3 sequence (DNA): TGTGCCAGCAGTTTAAATAGGCTACAGATCCCAGATACGCAGTATTTT. Its translation: CASSLNRLQIPDTQYF.

Written as DNA, the CDR3 is TGTGCCGGACAGGGCGGGGAAAACATTCAGTACTTC. Translation: CAGQGGENIQYF. The V call is TRBV30, the J call TRBJ2-4; TRBD1 aligns across 8 bases. CDR1 is GTSNPN and CDR2 is SVGIG in the germline V gene (reference sequence). The CDR3 extends over 12 amino acids. Trimming cost V 8 bases and J 5 bases; bases outside gene matches: 5.

The chain combines TRBV11-2 with TRBJ1-3; tentatively, D is TRBD1 (5 bases). Germline loops: CDR1 SGHAT, CDR2 FQNNGV. The CDR3 has 13 residues. V was trimmed by 11 bases and J by 6 bases, leaving 17 bases between them. The CDR3 here is CASGLGAPNTIYF. The CDR3 region has the DNA TGTGCCTCGGGACTAGGAGCCCCAAACACCATATATTTT.

The chain combines TRBV9 with TRBJ1-6; D gene uncertain. With 0 bases removed from V and 3 bases from J, the gap between germline ends came to 7 bases. Germline CDR1 is SGDLS and CDR2 is YYNGEE. The CDR3 covers 15 residues. The DNA of the CDR3 is TGTGCCAGCAGCGTAGGTCAGCGCTATAATTCACCCCTCCACTTT. Translation gives CASSVGQRYNSPLHF.

V and J are TRBV18 and TRBJ1-1; D is ambiguous. Germline CDR1 and CDR2: KGHSH and LQKENI. V lost 1 base to trimming and J lost 3 bases, with 6 bases between them. The CDR3 spans 13 residues. CDR3 region: CASSPLGDTEAFF. CDR3 DNA sequence: TGTGCCAGCTCACCACTCGGAGACACTGAAGCTTTCTTT.

The chain has TRBV18 and TRBJ2-7; TRBD1 aligns across 8 bases. This CDR3 spans 17 amino acids. Trimming cost V 0 bases and J 4 bases; bases outside gene matches: 11. Germline V gene data show CDR1 as KGHSH and CDR2 as LQKENI. In DNA, the CDR3 is TGTGCCAGCTCACCACCCAGTCGAGGACAGGGTTTATACGAGCAGTACTTC. Its translation is CASSPPSRGQGLYEQYF.

This clone came up once. The chain combines TRBV11-2 with TRBJ1-1; 9 bases agree with TRBD1. This CDR3 region has 16 residues. Germline CDR1 is SGHAT and CDR2 is FQNNGV. V gave up 3 bases and J gave up 4 bases; unmatched junction bases: 9. CDR3 in amino acids: CASSFPLKTGGTEAFF. DNA for the CDR3: TGTGCCAGCAGCTTCCCCCTAAAGACAGGGGGCACTGAAGCTTTCTTT.

The rearrangement joins TRBV27 to TRBJ2-1; TRBD1 matches at 7 bases. Losses at the gene ends were 2 bases for V and 5 bases for J; bases not matched to a gene: 0. Per the germline V gene, CDR1 is MNHEY and CDR2 is SMNVEV (reference sequence). This CDR3 comprises 13 residues. The CDR3 DNA sequence: TGTGCCAGCAGTTTAGGACAGGACAATGAGCAGTTCTTC. It specifies CASSLGQDNEQFF.